A selection of T cell receptor beta chains follows, all from one sample in a study of regulatory dendritic cells for organ transplantation. No antigen is known for these receptors. Profiled with immunoSEQ multiplex PCR; TCRdb holds only in-frame clones, not every one. The sample lists over 8,000 clones; approximately 80% were seen once. The specimen was memory CD4+ T cells from blood cultured with dendritic cells. The receptors here all came from a human donor in good health. CDR3s include the opening cysteine and the closing phenylalanine or tryptophan. D genes are given only for firm matches. Size tells how often a clone was seen (once, few, many) or the class of an expanded clone, and some rows leave it out.

TRBJ1-2,NA,TRBV5-5,TRBD1,CASSFTGDYGYTF,TGTGCCAGCAGTTTTACAGGGGACTATGGCTACACCTTC
TRBJ1-5,NA,TRBV27,NA,CASTPGQGNQPQHF,TGTGCCAGCACCCCGGGGCAGGGGAATCAGCCCCAGCATTTT
TRBJ1-2,once,TRBV2,TRBD1,CASSEGQGIDGYTF,TGTGCCAGCAGTGAAGGACAGGGGATTGATGGCTACACCTTC
TRBJ2-7,NA,TRBV25-1,TRBD1,CASSEGNRGKYEQYF,TGTGCCAGCAGTGAGGGGAACAGGGGTAAATACGAGCAGTACTTC
TRBJ2-3,NA,TRBV29-1,NA,CSVRGARADTQYF,TGCAGCGTTCGCGGCGCACGGGCAGATACGCAGTATTTT
TRBJ2-1,once,TRBV7-9,TRBD2,CASSKIPSGSTNEQFF,TGTGCCAGCAGCAAGATACCTAGCGGGAGTACCAATGAGCAGTTCTTC
TRBJ1-6,few,TRBV6-1,TRBD1,CASSELATGALSPLHF,TGTGCCAGCAGTGAACTGGCTACAGGGGCCCTATCACCCCTCCACTTT
TRBJ1-6,NA,TRBV19,NA,CASSIGSGQNSPLHF,TGTGCCAGTAGTATCGGTAGCGGACAAAATTCACCCCTCCACTTT
TRBJ2-3,NA,TRBV7-8,TRBD2,CASSFAAGGSTDTQYF,TGTGCCAGCAGCTTCGCAGCGGGGGGTAGTACAGATACGCAGTATTTT
TRBJ2-1,NA,TRBV5-4,NA,CASSLSGDLYNEQFF,TGTGCCAGCAGCTTGTCCGGGGACCTCTACAATGAGCAGTTCTTC
TRBJ2-1,NA,TRBV9,TRBD2,CASSVVLAGGIDEQFF,TGTGCCAGCAGCGTAGTTCTAGCGGGGGGGATAGATGAGCAGTTCTTC
TRBJ2-4,NA,TRBV4-1,TRBD2,CASSQGLAGGPKAKNIQYF,TGCGCCAGCAGCCAGGGACTAGCGGGAGGGCCAAAGGCCAAAAACATTCAGTACTTC
TRBJ1-4,NA,TRBV5-8,NA,CASSLGQLTNEKLFF,TGTGCCAGCAGCTTGGGACAGTTAACTAATGAAAAACTGTTTTTT
TRBJ2-7,NA,TRBV2,TRBD2,CASSSGPREGSFEQYF,TGTGCCAGCAGTTCGGGACCTAGGGAGGGCTCTTTCGAGCAGTACTTC
TRBJ1-5,few,TRBV19,TRBD1,CATADRARDQPQHF,TGTGCCACCGCCGACAGGGCTCGGGATCAGCCCCAGCATTTT
TRBJ2-3,once,TRBV7-3,NA,CASSFNQGYTQYF,TGTGCCAGCAGCTTCAACCAGGGGTATACGCAGTATTTT
TRBJ2-7,NA,TRBV5-1,TRBD2,CASSFSRDVGGEYF,TGCGCCAGCAGCTTTAGCCGGGACGTCGGGGGGGAGTACTTC
TRBJ2-3,NA,TRBV7-6,NA,CASSPVGVPTDTQYF,TGTGCCAGCAGCCCAGTAGGGGTACCCACAGATACGCAGTATTTT
TRBJ1-2,NA,TRBV6-5,TRBD1,CASSPLVTGYYGYTF,TGTGCCAGCAGTCCATTGGTGACAGGGTACTATGGCTACACCTTC
TRBJ2-7,NA,TRBV18,TRBD1,CASSPGQGSSYEQYF,TGTGCCAGCTCCCCAGGACAGGGCAGTTCCTACGAGCAGTACTTC
TRBJ2-3,once,TRBV7-2,NA,CASSLGGEVATQYF,TGTGCCAGCAGCTTAGGAGGTGAGGTGGCTACGCAGTATTTT
TRBJ1-5,NA,TRBV6-1,NA,CASSENGNQPQHF,TGTGCCAGCAGTGAAAATGGCAATCAGCCCCAGCATTTT
TRBJ2-2,NA,TRBV6-6,NA,CASSYGTTGELFF,TGTGCCAGCAGTTATGGGACAACCGGGGAGCTGTTTTTT
TRBJ2-3,NA,TRBV7-3,TRBD2,CASSFSGGTDTQYF,TGTGCCAGCAGCTTTAGCGGGGGTACAGATACGCAGTATTTT
TRBJ1-2,NA,TRBV9,NA,CASSPVSTPNYGYTF,TGTGCCAGCAGCCCAGTATCAACCCCTAACTATGGCTACACCTTC
TRBJ1-2,NA,TRBV6-1,NA,CASSEQIYGYTF,TGTGCCAGCAGTGAACAGATCTATGGCTACACCTTC
TRBJ2-7,NA,TRBV4-2,NA,CASSQGGSSSYEQYF,TGTGCCAGCAGCCAAGGCGGTAGTAGCTCCTACGAGCAGTACTTC
TRBJ2-6,once,TRBV7-2,TRBD2,CCGGGPDNSGANVLTF,TGTTGCGGCGGGGGGCCGGACAACTCTGGGGCCAACGTCCTGACTTTC
TRBJ2-1,NA,TRBV6-1,NA,CAAGLPYNQQFF,TGTGCCGCGGGGCTCCCTTACAATCAGCAGTTCTTC
TRBJ1-5,few,TRBV18,TRBD1,CASSEGQEGQPQHF,TGTGCCAGCTCAGAAGGACAGGAAGGTCAGCCCCAGCATTTT
TRBJ1-2,NA,TRBV5-6,NA,CASSLGDGRRNYGYTF,TGTGCCAGCAGCTTGGGAGACGGCCGGAGAAACTATGGCTACACCTTC
TRBJ2-3,NA,TRBV19,NA,CASSGGTEGHPSTDTQYF,TGTGCCAGTAGTGGGGGAACGGAAGGCCATCCTAGCACAGATACGCAGTATTTT
TRBJ1-2,NA,TRBV28,TRBD1,CASSSGQANYGYTF,TGTGCCAGCAGTTCGGGACAGGCTAACTATGGCTACACCTTC
TRBJ2-3,NA,TRBV5-1,TRBD2,CASTPRTSGSADTQYF,TGCGCCAGCACCCCGCGGACTAGCGGGAGCGCAGATACGCAGTATTTT
TRBJ1-3,NA,TRBV4-2,NA,CASSQVYAGEGVSGNTIYF,TGTGCCAGCAGCCAAGTTTATGCGGGGGAGGGGGTCTCTGGAAACACCATATATTTT
TRBJ2-6,NA,TRBV19,TRBD1,CASSWVGGGSTGANVLTF,TGTGCCAGTAGTTGGGTAGGGGGCGGTTCAACTGGGGCCAACGTCCTGACTTTC
TRBJ1-2,NA,TRBV5-1,TRBD1,CASSHRQGAGDGYTF,TGCGCCAGCAGCCACAGACAGGGGGCTGGGGATGGCTACACCTTC
TRBJ2-1,NA,TRBV15,TRBD2,CATSRAPAGAAKHNEQFF,TGTGCCACCAGCAGAGCCCCAGCGGGGGCGGCGAAACACAATGAGCAGTTCTTC
TRBJ2-5,few,TRBV2,NA,CASSELAREGTGQYF,TGTGCCAGCAGTGAATTAGCGAGAGAGGGGACGGGCCAGTACTTC
TRBJ1-1,medium-sized,TRBV27,NA,CASSLSQGSEAFF,TGTGCCAGCAGTTTATCACAGGGCAGTGAAGCTTTCTTT
TRBJ2-1,NA,TRBV30,NA,CAWSRLGSQEQFF,TGTGCCTGGAGCCGCCTGGGATCCCAAGAGCAGTTCTTC
TRBJ1-4,NA,TRBV28,NA,CASSSGTLHEKLFF,TGTGCCAGCAGTAGCGGGACTCTACATGAAAAACTGTTTTTT
TRBJ2-3,NA,TRBV14,NA,CASSHGPDTQYF,TGTGCCAGCAGCCATGGGCCAGATACGCAGTATTTT
TRBJ2-5,few,TRBV5-4,NA,CASSWDGLQETQYF,TGTGCCAGCAGTTGGGACGGACTTCAAGAGACCCAGTACTTC
TRBJ1-1,NA,TRBV11-2,TRBD1,CASNRDRDTEAFF,TGTGCCAGCAACCGGGACAGAGACACTGAAGCTTTCTTT
TRBJ2-7,NA,TRBV5-1,TRBD2,CASSAGVGGEQYF,TGCGCCAGCAGCGCGGGGGTTGGGGGCGAGCAGTACTTC
TRBJ2-7,NA,TRBV2,NA,CASSEYGYEQYF,TGTGCCAGCAGTGAATACGGCTACGAGCAGTACTTC
TRBJ2-3,NA,TRBV4-3,TRBD2,CASSQTGLAGYTDTQYF,TGCGCCAGCAGCCAAACGGGACTAGCGGGCTACACAGATACGCAGTATTTT